Following are 12 T cell receptor beta chains from one sample sequenced in a study of blood T cell repertoires in COVID-19. Profiling relied on immunoSEQ multiplex PCR, and the TCRdb table lists in-frame clones only, not all of them. The table has about 180,000 clones, roughly 81% seen once. The specimen sequenced was peripheral blood. These receptors were obtained from an elderly woman with COVID-19, enrolled during active disease.

The chain joins TRBV3-1 (or the pseudogene TRBV3-2) to TRBJ1-3; D gene uncertain. The V gene's germline CDR1 is LGHDT and CDR2 YNNKEL (reference sequence). The CDR3 sequence is 15 residues long. V was shortened by 0 bases and J by 2 bases, with 8 bases between the two germline ends. The CDR3 region has the DNA TGTGCCAGCAGCCAAGATATCACACCTGGAAACACCATATATTTT. It translates to CASSQDITPGNTIYF.

The V gene is TRBV18, the J gene TRBJ1-1; D call uncertain. The CDR3 is 13 amino acids. Trimming left V 6 bases short and J 1 base short, with 9 bases between. The germline gives CDR1 KGHSH, CDR2 LQKENI. The CDR3 DNA sequence: TGTGCCAGCTCCCCCCAGGAGAACACTGAAGCTTTCTTT. This sequence encodes CASSPQENTEAFF.

J is TRBJ2-7 and V is TRBV5-5; 10 bases fit TRBD1. This CDR3 is 14 amino acids long. The V segment lost 3 bases and the J segment 3 bases; nucleotides outside the gene matches: 3. Germline loops: CDR1 SGHKS, CDR2 YYEKEE (reference sequence). Written as DNA, the CDR3 is TGTGCCAGCAGCTCGGGGACAGGGGACTACGAGCAGTACTTC. Protein: CASSSGTGDYEQYF.

In this sample, this clone turned up once. The chain joins TRBV7-6 to TRBJ2-7, with TRBD2 identical over 14 bases. The germline V gene encodes CDR1 SGHVS and CDR2 FNYEAQ. Germline trimming cut 6 bases from V and 4 bases from J; bases unmatched to any gene: 14. This CDR3 has 18 amino acids. The CDR3 DNA follows: TGTGCCAGCAGTCCAAGACTAGCGGGAGGGCCAATGTCTTACGAGCAGTACTTC. Encoded protein: CASSPRLAGGPMSYEQYF.

This clone was picked up a small number of times. This rearrangement joins TRBV5-8 to TRBJ1-6; D unresolved. Trimming shortened V by 4 bases and J by 8 bases, and 4 bases separated the two germline ends. CDR3 length equals 11 residues. Germline CDR1 reads SGHTS; CDR2 reads YDEGEE. The CDR3: CASSLHSPLHF. The CDR3 region has the DNA TGTGCCAGCAGCCTCCATTCACCCCTCCACTTT.

The chain links TRBV5-1 to TRBJ1-6; D perhaps matches TRBD1 (6 bases). This CDR3 comprises 15 residues. CDR1 is SGHRS, CDR2 YFSETQ, per germline. V lost 3 bases and J lost 7, with 14 bases in between. CDR3 in amino acids: CASSWAQGLNSPLHF. The CDR3 DNA reads TGCGCCAGCAGCTGGGCACAGGGATTGAATTCACCCCTCCACTTT.

This clone has a single count. The rearrangement joins TRBV3-1 (or the pseudogene TRBV3-2) to TRBJ2-7; TRBD2 matches at 7 bases. Germline CDR1 is LGHDT and CDR2 is YNNKEL (reference sequence). The V and J ends lost 1 base and 7 bases, in that order; junction bases with no gene match: 7. This CDR3 is built from 14 residues. DNA for the CDR3: TGTGCCAGCAGCCAAGGGACTAGTTCCTCAGAGCAGTACTTC. Its protein is CASSQGTSSSEQYF.

The V gene is TRBV4-3, the J gene TRBJ1-5; D call uncertain. The length of the CDR3 is 15 residues. Trimming took off 0 bases at V and 2 bases at J, with 8 bases between the two ends. Germline assignment: CDR1 LGHNA and CDR2 YSLEER. The CDR3 DNA follows: TGCGCCAGCAGCCAAGATCTGGGAGGCAATCAGCCCCAGCATTTT. Translating it yields CASSQDLGGNQPQHF.

The chain recombines TRBV15 with TRBJ1-1; D is perhaps TRBD1 (5 bases). From germline, CDR1 is LNHNV and CDR2 YYDKDF (reference sequence). The CDR3 contains 17 residues. V lost 0 bases to trimming and J lost 4 bases, with 18 bases between them. In DNA form, the CDR3 reads TGTGCCACCAGCAGAGAGCGGTTGCGGGGGACCGTCACTGAAGCTTTCTTT. Translating it yields CATSRERLRGTVTEAFF.

J is TRBJ2-3 and V is TRBV19; D might be TRBD1 (5 bases). Trimming took off 1 base at V and 3 bases at J, with 11 bases between the two ends. Germline CDR1 and CDR2: LNHDA and SQIVND (reference sequence). The CDR3 consists of 15 residues. The DNA of the CDR3 is TGTGCCAGTAGTATAGCACAGGTTGGGACAGATACGCAGTATTTT. This translates into CASSIAQVGTDTQYF.

This chain links TRBV7-9 with TRBJ2-2; 9 nucleotides agree with TRBD2. The germline V gene has CDR1 SEHNR and CDR2 FQNEAQ (reference sequence). The CDR3 is 16 residues long. Losses at the gene ends were 4 bases for V and 2 bases for J; bases not matched to a gene: 5. The CDR3 sequence: CASSSGAGGNTGELFF. CDR3 nucleotide sequence: TGTGCCAGCAGCTCGGGAGCGGGAGGCAACACCGGGGAGCTGTTTTTT.

The rearrangement links TRBV30 to TRBJ2-3, with D possibly being TRBD2 (6 bases). The CDR3 length is 12 residues. CDR1 GTSNPN and CDR2 SVGIG come from the germline V gene (reference sequence). V shed 3 bases and J shed 6 bases, with 10 bases lying between them. The CDR3 loop reads CAWSLGGDTQYF. DNA for the CDR3: TGTGCCTGGAGCCTAGGAGGGGATACGCAGTATTTT. Drawing the rest from reference TRBV30 and TRBJ2-3, the complete variable domain is SQTIHQWPATLVQPVGSPLSLECTVEGTSNPNLYWYRQAAGRGLQLLFYSVGIGQISSEVPQNLSASRPQDRQFILSSKKLLLSDSGFYLCAWSLGGDTQYFGPGTRLTVL.